The 7 T cell receptor beta chains below were found in one sample sequenced in a study of post-analysis software for immune sequencing data. These receptors have no known antigen. Researchers reported that TCR beta cDNA libraries carried unique molecular identifiers. TCRdb reprocessed the PCR reads with MiXCR, giving one entry per CDR3 protein. The sample includes 350,000 to 450,000 distinct CDR3 sequences, approximately 42% of them seen just once. Broader study findings: Five or six TRBV segments (TRBV5-6, TRBV5-1 and TRBV20-1 among them) occurred more frequently in patients than in controls.

The sample comprised blood. The receptors derive from a girl aged 2 to 10 with multiple sclerosis.

This clonotype has only a few counts. The chain links TRBV12-3 or TRBV12-4 to TRBJ2-3; 13 bases are shared with TRBD2. V shed 5 bases, J shed 6 bases, and the junction held 5 bases outside the gene matches. The CDR3 is 15 residues long. The CDR3 protein is CASSRTSGSSDTQYF. Written as DNA, the CDR3 is TGTGCCAGCAGTCGGACTAGCGGGAGTTCTGATACGCAGTATTTT.

This sequence joins TRBV7-3 and TRBJ2-2, with D perhaps TRBD2 (6 bases). This CDR3 spans 16 amino acids. Trimming took 1 base from V and 4 from J, leaving 13 bases between them. The germline gives CDR1 SGHTA, CDR2 FQGTGA. CDR3: CASSLMAGLGTGELFF. The CDR3 DNA reads as TGTGCCAGCAGCTTAATGGCGGGGTTGGGCACCGGGGAGCTGTTTTTT.

This clonotype has more than one count but fewer than ten. The chain couples TRBV7-2 to TRBJ1-1; D unclear. The V gene lost 5 bases and the J gene lost 0 bases, with 13 bases spanning the gap. In germline, CDR1 is SGHTA, CDR2 FQGNSA. The CDR3 is 15 amino acids. The CDR3 DNA is TGTGCCAGCAGCCCTTCTTTAGGGTTGAACACTGAAGCTTTCTTT. Amino acid sequence: CASSPSLGLNTEAFF.

This clonotype appeared a few times. The chain recombines TRBV7-2 with TRBJ1-4, with 7 bases identical to TRBD1. In germline, CDR1 is SGHTA, CDR2 FQGNSA. The CDR3 consists of 14 residues. V shed 5 bases, J shed 6 bases, and the junction held 6 bases outside the gene matches. In nucleotides, the CDR3 is TGTGCCAGCAGCCCCCCGACAGGGTATGAAAAACTGTTTTTT. Its translation: CASSPPTGYEKLFF.

V usage is TRBV29-1 and J usage is TRBJ1-5; D not certain. Per germline, CDR1 SQVTM and CDR2 ANQGSEA. The CDR3 contains 13 residues. Trimming took 6 bases from V and 3 from J, leaving 12 bases between them. The CDR3 sequence: CSVRQALNQPQHF. The CDR3 DNA reads TGCAGCGTACGGCAGGCGCTCAATCAGCCCCAGCATTTT.

The V call is TRBV10-1, the J call TRBJ2-1, with D uncertain. Germline-derived CDR1 and CDR2 are WNHNN and SYGVQD (reference sequence). This CDR3 comprises 15 residues. V lost 3 bases and J 8 bases, leaving 17 bases between the germline ends. CDR3 bases: TGCGCCAGCAGTGACGCCCGGGCCCCGGCGGATGAGCAGTTCTTC. Its protein is CASSDARAPADEQFF.

The rearrangement links TRBV6-1 to TRBJ2-5; D remains unclear. The closer fit of TRBJ2-7 to the DNA end suggests the J call may be wrong. The CDR3 extends over 15 amino acids. In germline, CDR1 is MNHNS, CDR2 SASEGT. This chain's CDR3 is CASSEMAVEAYEQYF. The DNA for the CDR3 is TGTGCCAGCAGTGAAATGGCAGTGGAAGCTTACGAGCAGTACTTC.